The 6 T cell receptor beta chains reported below all come from one sample, sequenced in a study of blood T cell repertoires in COVID-19. Libraries were prepared by immunoSEQ multiplex PCR; TCRdb keeps only in-frame clonotypes and omits some of them. Of approximately 210,000 clones in the sample, 70% to 90% are singletons; the top ten hold 0.75% to 0.9%. The sequenced sample consisted of peripheral blood. The receptors come from a woman in her 70s with acute or convalescent COVID-19.

This clone showed up just once. V gene TRBV5-6 combines with J gene TRBJ2-1; tentative D call: TRBD1 (6 bases). CDR3 length: 18 amino acids. Germline assignment: CDR1 SGHDT and CDR2 YYEEEE. Between the trimmed V and J ends, which lost 5 bases and 0 bases, there was a span of 21 bases. Here the CDR3 DNA reads TGTGCCAGCAGTTCTATTCGGGACACACAATACTCCTACAATGAGCAGTTCTTC. It is translated as CASSSIRDTQYSYNEQFF.

V usage is TRBV28 and J usage is TRBJ2-1, with 8 nucleotides matching TRBD1. Per germline, CDR1 MDHEN and CDR2 SYDVKM. This CDR3 is 15 amino acids long. The V gene end was trimmed by 7 bases and the J gene end by 4 bases; junction bases not matched to a gene: 9. Here the CDR3 DNA reads TGTGCCAGCACCCGTTCAGGGGGCGGATACAATGAGCAGTTCTTC. It yields the protein CASTRSGGGYNEQFF.

The chain uses TRBV7-3 and TRBJ2-2; D might be TRBD2 (5 bases). Trimming stripped 3 bases from V and 4 bases from J, with 15 bases between. The CDR3 runs 16 residues. Germline V CDR1 and CDR2: SGHTA, FQGTGA. CDR3 protein: CASSFAGGRSTGELFF. The CDR3 DNA reads TGTGCCAGCAGCTTCGCCGGAGGCCGTAGCACCGGGGAGCTGTTTTTT. The complete variable domain, with remaining parts taken from reference TRBV7-3 and TRBJ2-2, reads GAGVSQTPSNKVTEKGKYVELRCDPISGHTALYWYRQSLGQGPEFLIYFQGTGAADDSGLPNDRFFAVRPEGSVSTLKIQRTERGDSAVYLCASSFAGGRSTGELFFGEGSRLTVL.

The chain uses TRBV14 and TRBJ2-2; D perhaps matches TRBD2 (5 bases). The CDR3 runs to 14 residues. V shed 4 bases and J shed 7 bases, with 13 bases lying between them. Germline V gene sequence: CDR1 SGHDN, CDR2 FVKESK. The DNA of the CDR3 is TGTGCCAGCAGCCCTCTGGGGAGCGTCGGGGAGCTGTTTTTT. Translating gives CASSPLGSVGELFF.

Only one count was recorded for this clone. The chain joins TRBV3-1 (or the pseudogene TRBV3-2) to TRBJ2-4; TRBD2 matches 14 bases. V dropped 2 bases and J dropped 0; count of bases not matched to a gene: 12. The CDR3 loop spans 21 amino acids. Germline CDR1 LGHDT, CDR2 YNNKEL (reference sequence). CDR3 bases: TGTGCCAGCAGCCAAAAGATAGGGACTAGCGGGGGAGTCCTAGCCAAAAACATTCAGTACTTC. It encodes CASSQKIGTSGGVLAKNIQYF.

The V gene is TRBV29-1, the J gene TRBJ1-1; 8 bases are shared with TRBD1. Germline V gene sequence: CDR1 SQVTM, CDR2 ANQGSEA. The CDR3 runs to 13 residues. Germline trimming cut 3 bases from V and 4 bases from J; bases unmatched to any gene: 4. DNA of the CDR3: TGCAGCGTTGACAGGGGGCGCCTCACTGAAGCTTTCTTT. This encodes CSVDRGRLTEAFF.